Below, 27 T cell receptor beta chains from the same sample are listed, as sequenced in a study of T cells in Graves' hyperthyroidism and ophthalmopathy. Amplification of TCR beta CDR3 regions was performed using RNA transcripts as template. Initially, a first-round RT-PCR of the TCR CDR3 employed the HTBI primer set. From the multiplex PCR reads, TCRdb called clonotypes with MiXCR, one entry per CDR3 protein. The sample lists approximately 480,000 distinct CDR3 sequences; around 21% were seen once. Material: blood. The source of these receptors is a man aged 18 to 30 with Graves' hyperthyroidism.

With regard to this clonotype: Germline and junction disagree at one end, which may indicate a read error. The V and J genes are TRBV6-1 and TRBJ1-1, with D maybe TRBD1 (5 bases). The CDR3 runs to 14 residues. Germline loops: CDR1 MNHNS, CDR2 SASEGT. The DNA for the CDR3 is TGTGCCAGCACGGCGGGGCAGGGTTGGACTGAAGCTCTCTTT. As protein: CASTAGQGWTEALF.

CDR3 protein: CASSLGIAGLQETQYF. The CDR3 DNA follows: TGTGCCAGCAGCTTGGGAATAGCGGGTCTCCAAGAGACCCAGTACTTC. The rearrangement uses TRBV7-8 and TRBJ2-5; 7 bases align to TRBD2. Trimming cost V 3 bases and J 1 base; bases outside gene matches: 8. CDR1 is SGHVS and CDR2 is FQNEAQ in the germline V gene. This CDR3 comprises 16 residues. The whole variable domain, filled in from reference TRBV7-8 and TRBJ2-5, reads GAGVSQSPRYKVAKRGQDVALRCDPISGHVSLFWYQQALGQGPEFLTYFQNEAQLDKSGLPSDRFFAERPEGSVSTLKIQRTQQEDSAVYLCASSLGIAGLQETQYFGPGTRLLVL.

This clonotype turned up a few times. The chain is built from TRBV9 and TRBJ1-1, with D hard to call. CDR1 SGDLS and CDR2 YYNGEE come from the germline V gene. This CDR3 region has 13 residues. V was clipped by 2 bases and J by 6 bases, with 11 bases between them. For the CDR3, the DNA is TGTGCCAGCAGCGTCGGTCTGGCCGCTGAAGCTTTCTTT. As protein: CASSVGLAAEAFF.

At least ten counts were recorded for this clonotype. The V and J genes are TRBV6-1 and TRBJ1-1; D possibly corresponds to TRBD1 (5 bases). V lost 6 bases, J lost 4 bases, and 18 bases lay in between. This CDR3 contains 15 residues. Germline V lookup: CDR1 MNHNS, CDR2 SASEGT. The CDR3 DNA follows: TGTGCCAGCAGCGGTTCCATGACCAGGGCCACTGAAGCTTTCTTT. Translating gives CASSGSMTRATEAFF.

The chain uses TRBV13 and TRBJ2-7; D might be TRBD2 (7 bases). This CDR3 comprises 15 residues. CDR1 is PRHDT, CDR2 FYEKMQ, per germline (reference sequence). Trimming stripped 2 bases from V and 3 bases from J, with 14 bases between. The CDR3, as DNA: TGTGCCAGCAGCTTAAGGGGGGGTAAATACTACGAGCAGTACTTC. Protein sequence: CASSLRGGKYYEQYF.

For the CDR3, the DNA is TGTGCCTGGAACCCAATGGGGGGGACCACAGATACGCAGTATTTT. Residues: CAWNPMGGTTDTQYF. This chain uses TRBV30 with TRBJ2-3; 7 nucleotides match TRBD2. V lost 4 bases to trimming and J lost 2 bases; unmatched junction nucleotides: 9. CDR1 and CDR2 from the germline V gene are GTSNPN and SVGIG (reference sequence). The length of the CDR3 is 15 residues.

This clonotype has ten or more counts. This chain joins TRBV2 and TRBJ1-2; no clear D. CDR1 is SNHLY and CDR2 is FYNNEI in the germline V gene. The CDR3 has 12 amino acids. The V and J ends lost 2 bases and 5 bases respectively, with 6 bases between them. DNA of the CDR3: TGTGCCAGCAGTGAAATGGGTTATGGCTACACCTTC. It encodes CASSEMGYGYTF.

V usage is TRBV6-2 or TRBV6-3 and J usage is TRBJ2-7, with 7 nucleotides matching TRBD1. V trimming: 2 bases; J trimming: 4 bases; junction bases outside the gene matches: 11. There are 16 residues in the CDR3. From germline, CDR1 is MNHEY and CDR2 SVGEGT. Written as DNA, the CDR3 is TGTGCCAGCAGTTACGTGACAGGGACCTCGATGTACGAGCAGTACTTC. Its protein product is CASSYVTGTSMYEQYF.

The sample holds many counts of this clonotype. J is TRBJ1-1 and V is TRBV6-5; D not resolved. CDR3 size: 16 residues. Trimming stripped 0 bases from V and 3 bases from J, with 14 bases between. Germline V gene lookup returns CDR1 MNHEY and CDR2 SVGAGI. The DNA for the CDR3 is TGTGCCAGCAGTTACTCCCGGGTGCCAATCTACACTGAAGCTTTCTTT. Translation gives CASSYSRVPIYTEAFF.

This clonotype came up many times. The chain has TRBV29-1 and TRBJ1-1; no reliable D call. CDR3 length: 13 amino acids. Trimming took off 4 bases at V and 1 base at J, with 10 bases between the two ends. From germline, CDR1 is SQVTM and CDR2 ANQGSEA. The CDR3 DNA follows: TGCAGCGTTGTAGGACTGGGGAACACTGAAGCTTTCTTT. Its translation: CSVVGLGNTEAFF.

This clonotype has a count of ten or more. This chain joins TRBV5-1 and TRBJ1-2; D perhaps matches TRBD1 (6 bases). The V and J ends lost 2 bases and 4 bases respectively, with 12 bases between them. CDR3 size: 14 residues. CDR1 is SGHRS, CDR2 YFSETQ, per germline. CDR3 protein: CASSFLQGTYGYTF. In nucleotides, the CDR3 is TGCGCCAGCAGCTTTCTACAGGGAACCTATGGCTACACCTTC.

The chain has TRBV12-3 or TRBV12-4 and TRBJ1-1; D possibly corresponds to TRBD1 (6 bases). With 4 bases removed from V and 1 base from J, the gap between germline ends came to 10 bases. There are 14 residues in the CDR3. The CDR3 nucleotides read TGTGCCAGCAGTTGGGGACATACGAACACTGAAGCTTTCTTT. The encoded protein is CASSWGHTNTEAFF.

This clonotype has ten or more counts. The chain is built from TRBV2 and TRBJ2-7; D might be TRBD1 or TRBD2, each matching 7 bases. Looked up from germline, CDR1 is SNHLY and CDR2 is FYNNEI. V was pared by 4 bases and J by 2 bases, with 12 bases between. The CDR3 covers 14 residues. Here the CDR3 DNA reads TGTGCCAGCAGTGTCAGGGGGGGGACCTACGAGCAGTACTTC. It encodes CASSVRGGTYEQYF.

This clonotype was counted many times. In DNA form, the CDR3 reads TGCGCCAGCAGCTTGGCAAACGGCGGAGGGACTGAAGCTTTCTTT. Translation: CASSLANGGGTEAFF. V gene TRBV5-1 combines with J gene TRBJ1-1; D gene ambiguous. The CDR3 runs 15 residues. V was pared by 0 bases and J by 5 bases, with 14 bases between. Germline CDR1 reads SGHRS; CDR2 reads YFSETQ.

This clonotype has a count of ten or more. This chain joins TRBV2 and TRBJ1-1, with D possibly being TRBD1 (5 bases). This CDR3 has 15 residues. CDR1 and CDR2 from the germline V gene are SNHLY and FYNNEI. V shed 5 bases and J shed 8 bases, with 21 bases lying between them. In DNA, the CDR3 is TGTGCCAGCAGTCCCCGCTTGGGGTTAAGACAGGAAGCTTTCTTT. It is translated as CASSPRLGLRQEAFF.

The rearrangement uses TRBV5-1 and TRBJ1-5; perhaps TRBD1 as D (5 bases). Germline CDR1 SGHRS, CDR2 YFSETQ. Trimming pared 4 bases from V and 9 bases from J, leaving 20 bases between. The CDR3 runs to 15 residues. The CDR3 sequence: CASSVTEMGSGPQHF. The CDR3 region has the DNA TGCGCCAGCAGCGTGACAGAGATGGGGTCCGGGCCCCAGCATTTT. The complete variable domain, with remaining parts taken from reference TRBV5-1 and TRBJ1-5, reads KAGVTQTPRYLIKTRGQQVTLSCSPISGHRSVSWYQQTPGQGLQFLFEYFSETQRNKGNFPGRFSGRQFSNSRSEMNVSTLELGDSALYLCASSVTEMGSGPQHFGDGTRLSIL.

This clonotype was detected ten times or more. This chain joins TRBV29-1 and TRBJ2-7; no reliable D call. The CDR3 is made up of 12 amino acids. V gave up 5 bases and J gave up 7 bases, with 15 bases separating them. Germline CDR1 and CDR2: SQVTM and ANQGSEA. CDR3 amino acids: CSVSGRRREQYF. In nucleotides, the CDR3 is TGCAGCGTTTCCGGACGGCGACGGGAGCAGTACTTC.

This clonotype was seen many times. The chain recombines TRBV20-1 with TRBJ1-1, with a tentative D call TRBD1 (5 bases). V shed 0 bases and J shed 4 bases, with 15 bases lying between them. Germline lookup yields CDR1 DFQATT and CDR2 SNEGSKA (reference sequence). This CDR3 spans 15 amino acids. CDR3 residues: CSARDLGGSGTEAFF. In nucleotides, the CDR3 is TGCAGTGCTAGAGATCTCGGGGGATCGGGCACTGAAGCTTTCTTT.

The chain is built from TRBV4-3 and TRBJ1-1; D gene uncertain. V gave up 3 bases and J gave up 3 bases, with 8 bases separating them. Germline CDR1 reads LGHNA; CDR2 reads YSLEER. The CDR3 is 13 amino acids. CDR3 residues: CASSHTGDTEAFF. As DNA, the CDR3 is TGCGCCAGCAGCCATACCGGGGACACTGAAGCTTTCTTT.

This clonotype was picked up many times. The chain combines TRBV18 with TRBJ1-1; D may be TRBD1 (5 bases). The CDR3 sequence is 14 residues long. Germline V CDR1 and CDR2: KGHSH, LQKENI. V shed 4 bases and J shed 7 bases, with 16 bases lying between them. The DNA of the CDR3 is TGTGCCAGCTCACTGGCCGGGGCACGGGGTGAAGCTTTCTTT. This encodes CASSLAGARGEAFF. Supplemented by reference TRBV18 and TRBJ1-1, the full variable domain reads NAGVMQNPRHLVRRRGQEARLRCSPMKGHSHVYWYRQLPEEGLKFMVYLQKENIIDESGMPKERFSAEFPKEGPSILRIQQVVRGDSAAYFCASSLAGARGEAFFGQGTRLTVV.

Details on this clonotype: Likely a read error: the CDR3 ends without its conserved phenylalanine or tryptophan. V gene TRBV12-3 or TRBV12-4 combines with J gene TRBJ1-2; tentative D call: TRBD1 (6 bases). V was pared by 5 bases and J by 3 bases, with 13 bases between. CDR3 size: 14 residues. CDR3: CASSQGSLDYGYTI. CDR3 nucleotide sequence: TGTGCCAGCAGTCAGGGGTCGCTAGACTATGGCTACACCATC.

Concerning this clonotype: One end of the junction is discordant with germline, which a read error may explain. The chain has TRBV30 and TRBJ2-7, with D perhaps matching TRBD2 (7 bases). Germline V gene lookup returns CDR1 GTSNPN and CDR2 SVGIG (reference sequence). The CDR3 totals 14 residues. The CDR3 DNA follows: TGTGCCTGGACAAAGGGGGGGCCTACCTACGAGCAGTGCTTC. It codes for CAWTKGGPTYEQCF.

The chain joins TRBV12-3 or TRBV12-4 to TRBJ2-7, with 10 bases fitting TRBD2. The CDR3 contains 15 residues. V was clipped by 4 bases and J by 5 bases; unmatched bases: 8. The CDR3 DNA reads as TGTGCCAGCAGTTCCTCAGCGGGAGGGCCCCACGAGCAGTACTTC. Translation: CASSSSAGGPHEQYF.

This clonotype was counted at least ten times. The rearrangement links TRBV28 to TRBJ1-1; D unresolved. The germline V and J ends were trimmed by 5 bases and 0 bases, with 13 bases remaining between them. This CDR3 is 15 amino acids long. Looked up from germline, CDR1 is MDHEN and CDR2 is SYDVKM. CDR3 DNA sequence: TGTGCCAGCAGTCCTACCCCCGCTGTGAACACTGAAGCTTTCTTT. It is translated as CASSPTPAVNTEAFF.

To note about this clonotype: One junction end does not reproduce the germline sequence, and a read error may be involved. The V gene is TRBV19, the J gene TRBJ1-5; TRBD1 might be the D (5 bases). Germline assignment: CDR1 LNHDA and CDR2 SQIVND (reference sequence). The CDR3 consists of 14 residues. The DNA for the CDR3 is TGTGCCAGTAGTTTCCAGGGAGGCAATCGGCCCCAGCATTTT. Its translation: CASSFQGGNRPQHF.

The chain joins TRBV7-8 to TRBJ1-5, with D hard to call. Germline CDR1 and CDR2: SGHVS and FQNEAQ. The CDR3 runs to 12 residues. Trimming stripped 5 bases from V and 5 bases from J, with 7 bases between. The CDR3 coding sequence is TGTGCCAGCAGCCAAAGAGATCAGCCCCAGCATTTT. Its translation: CASSQRDQPQHF. The variable domain in full, completed from reference TRBV7-8 and TRBJ1-5, reads GAGVSQSPRYKVAKRGQDVALRCDPISGHVSLFWYQQALGQGPEFLTYFQNEAQLDKSGLPSDRFFAERPEGSVSTLKIQRTQQEDSAVYLCASSQRDQPQHFGDGTRLSIL.

The table lists this clonotype with many counts. The V call is TRBV6-2 or TRBV6-3, the J call TRBJ1-1, with a weak D call TRBD1 (5 bases). Germline CDR1 MNHEY, CDR2 SVGEGT. V lost 7 bases and J lost 1, with 19 bases in between. The CDR3 contains 16 residues. The CDR3 reads CASTLYDTGQNTEAFF. As DNA, the CDR3 is TGTGCCAGCACTCTTTACGATACGGGGCAGAACACTGAAGCTTTCTTT.